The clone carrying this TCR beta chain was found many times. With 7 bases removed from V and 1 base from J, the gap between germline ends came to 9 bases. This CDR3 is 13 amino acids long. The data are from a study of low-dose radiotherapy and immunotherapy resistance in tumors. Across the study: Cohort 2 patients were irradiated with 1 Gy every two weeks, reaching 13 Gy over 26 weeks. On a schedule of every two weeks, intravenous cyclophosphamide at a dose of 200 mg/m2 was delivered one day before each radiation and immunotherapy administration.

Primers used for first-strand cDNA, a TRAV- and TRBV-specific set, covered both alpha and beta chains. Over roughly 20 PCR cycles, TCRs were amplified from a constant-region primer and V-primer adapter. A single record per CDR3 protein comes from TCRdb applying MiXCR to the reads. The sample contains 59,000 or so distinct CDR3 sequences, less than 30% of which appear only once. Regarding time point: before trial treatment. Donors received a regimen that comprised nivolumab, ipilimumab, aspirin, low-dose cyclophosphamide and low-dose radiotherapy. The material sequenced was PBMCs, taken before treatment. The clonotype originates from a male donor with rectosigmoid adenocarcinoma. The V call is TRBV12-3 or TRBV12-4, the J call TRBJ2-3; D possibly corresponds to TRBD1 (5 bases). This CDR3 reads CASIPQGTDTQYF. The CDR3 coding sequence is TGTGCCAGCATCCCACAGGGCACAGATACGCAGTATTTT.